The 22 T cell receptor beta chains below come from one sample, sequenced in a study of T cells in Graves' hyperthyroidism and ophthalmopathy. Amplified regions were TCR beta CDR3 sequences from RNA transcripts. The HTBI primer set drove a first-round RT-PCR of the TCR CDR3. From the multiplex PCR reads, TCRdb called clonotypes with MiXCR, one entry per CDR3 protein. The sample includes some 350,000 distinct CDR3 sequences, roughly 13% of them seen just once. Sequenced input: blood. Receptors originate from a woman aged 40 to 55 with Graves' ophthalmopathy.

This clonotype was seen many times. The chain couples TRBV5-1 to TRBJ2-5; a weak D match, TRBD2 (7 bases). Trimming took 2 bases from V and 5 from J, leaving 13 bases between them. Germline lookup yields CDR1 SGHRS and CDR2 YFSETQ. The CDR3 length is 14 residues. The CDR3 spells CASSFGGAGETQYF. The DNA of the CDR3 is TGCGCCAGCAGCTTTGGGGGGGCCGGGGAGACCCAGTACTTC.

This clonotype turned up a few times. A single base separates this from a much larger clone, so it may be a read error. The chain couples TRBV28 to TRBJ1-2, with unresolved D. Per the germline V gene, CDR1 is MDHEN and CDR2 is SYDVKM. V lost 7 bases, J lost 6 bases, and 15 bases lay in between. This CDR3 is built from 13 residues. This chain's CDR3 is CASNFGRRDGYTF. The CDR3 bases are TGTGCCAGCAACTTCGGCAGGAGGGATGGCTACACCTTC.

This clonotype was observed a handful of times. V gene TRBV4-1 combines with J gene TRBJ1-1; D gene uncertain. The CDR3 covers 13 residues. With 3 bases removed from V and 5 bases from J, the gap between germline ends came to 10 bases. Germline CDR1 and CDR2: MGHRA and YSYEKL. CDR3 protein: CASSHNGGTEAFF. The CDR3 coding sequence is TGCGCCAGCAGCCATAACGGTGGGACTGAAGCTTTCTTT.

This clonotype was picked up a small number of times. CDR3 protein: CSAKTRESTDTQYF. The DNA of the CDR3 is TGCAGTGCTAAGACGAGGGAGAGCACAGATACGCAGTATTTT. This sequence joins TRBV20-1 and TRBJ2-3; D perhaps matches TRBD2 (5 bases). The CDR3 is 14 amino acids. Germline V gene sequence: CDR1 DFQATT, CDR2 SNEGSKA (reference sequence). V lost 4 bases to trimming and J lost 0 bases, with 11 bases between them.

The rearrangement links TRBV19 to TRBJ1-2, with D possibly being TRBD1 (5 bases). The CDR3 is 15 amino acids. The V gene lost 6 bases and the J gene lost 2 bases, with 16 bases spanning the gap. Per germline, CDR1 LNHDA and CDR2 SQIVND (reference sequence). CDR3 amino acids: CASRRGRITNYGYTF. CDR3 in DNA: TGTGCCAGTAGGAGGGGACGGATTACCAACTATGGCTACACCTTC. The full variable domain, its missing parts supplied by reference TRBV19 and TRBJ1-2, is DGGITQSPKYLFRKEGQNVTLSCEQNLNHDAMYWYRQDPGQGLRLIYYSQIVNDFQKGDIAEGYSVSREKKESFPLTVTSAQKNPTAFYLCASRRGRITNYGYTFGSGTRLTVV.

This chain links TRBV7-2 with TRBJ2-7; 10 nucleotides line up with TRBD1. The CDR3 contains 15 residues. Trimming removed 5 bases from V and 6 bases from J; junction bases left unmatched: 10. Per the germline V gene, CDR1 is SGHTA and CDR2 is FQGNSA. In nucleotides, the CDR3 is TGTGCCAGCAGCCCTGGCGGGACAGGGGATCGCGAGCAGTACTTC. The encoded protein is CASSPGGTGDREQYF.

In this sample, this clonotype turned up many times. J is TRBJ1-2 and V is TRBV11-2; D is unresolved. The CDR3 has 13 residues. Germline V CDR1 and CDR2: SGHAT, FQNNGV. The V and J ends lost 5 bases and 8 bases respectively, with 15 bases between them. CDR3 in DNA: TGTGCCAGCAGCCCCCAGGCTGTCGGCGGCTACACCTTC. Residues: CASSPQAVGGYTF.

This clonotype was seen ten or more times. V and J are TRBV20-1 and TRBJ2-5; TRBD2 is a possible D gene (5 bases). Trimming took off 6 bases at V and 2 bases at J, with 16 bases between the two ends. Germline CDR1 and CDR2: DFQATT and SNEGSKA (reference sequence). The CDR3 contains 14 residues. Written as DNA, the CDR3 is TGCAGTGCAAGACTACCCAACCGTCAAGAGACCCAGTACTTC. It encodes CSARLPNRQETQYF.

This clonotype was observed many times. The rearrangement links TRBV5-4 to TRBJ2-1, with 12 bases matching TRBD2. The V gene end was trimmed by 3 bases and the J gene end by 10 bases; junction bases not matched to a gene: 8. Germline CDR1 reads SGHNT; CDR2 reads YYREEE (reference sequence). The CDR3 is made up of 15 amino acids. The CDR3 DNA is TGTGCCAGCAGCTACCTAGCGGGAGGGCGGCGAGAGCAGTTCTTC. Protein product: CASSYLAGGRREQFF.

This clonotype occurred many times. The chain recombines TRBV7-9 with TRBJ2-3, with 9 bases aligning to TRBD2. V lost 5 bases and J lost 1; bases outside the gene matches: 1. This CDR3 comprises 14 residues. Germline V gene sequence: CDR1 SEHNR, CDR2 FQNEAQ (reference sequence). CDR3 in amino acids: CASSRTSGTDTQYF. The CDR3, as DNA: TGTGCCAGCAGCCGGACTAGCGGCACAGATACGCAGTATTTT. The variable domain in full, completed from reference TRBV7-9 and TRBJ2-3, reads DTGVSQNPRHKITKRGQNVTFRCDPISEHNRLYWYRQTLGQGPEFLTYFQNEAQLEKSRLLSDRFSAERPKGSFSTLEIQRTEQGDSAMYLCASSRTSGTDTQYFGPGTRLTVL.

The rearrangement uses TRBV5-1 and TRBJ1-1, with a tentative D call TRBD1 (6 bases). The V gene lost 4 bases and the J gene lost 10 bases, with 23 bases spanning the gap. Germline V gene sequence: CDR1 SGHRS, CDR2 YFSETQ. CDR3 length: 15 amino acids. The CDR3: CASSHTTLGGNGAFF. In DNA, the CDR3 is TGCGCCAGCAGCCATACAACCTTAGGGGGGAATGGAGCTTTCTTT.

This clonotype was seen many times. The chain links TRBV6-5 to TRBJ1-1, with D possibly TRBD1 on 6 matching bases. V was trimmed by 2 bases and J by 4 bases, leaving 8 bases between them. This CDR3 has 13 residues. Per the germline V gene, CDR1 is MNHEY and CDR2 is SVGAGI. The CDR3 loop reads CASSYGQTTEAFF. In nucleotides, the CDR3 is TGTGCCAGCAGTTACGGACAGACCACTGAAGCTTTCTTT.

This clonotype has a count of ten or more. The rearrangement joins TRBV27 to TRBJ2-7; 9 positions match TRBD2. J was trimmed by 4 bases and V by 5 bases; bases with no gene match: 9. The germline V gene has CDR1 MNHEY and CDR2 SMNVEV (reference sequence). The CDR3 is 15 amino acids. DNA for the CDR3: TGTGCCAGCAGTCGTCCGCGGGAGGGGAGGTACGAGCAGTACTTC. Protein sequence: CASSRPREGRYEQYF.

This clonotype occurred a few times. V is TRBV7-9 and J is TRBJ1-2; 9 bases agree with TRBD1. The CDR3 has 14 amino acids. Per the germline V gene, CDR1 is SEHNR and CDR2 is FQNEAQ (reference sequence). V lost 7 bases and J lost 2; bases outside the gene matches: 5. CDR3 bases: TGTGCCAGCATACAGGGGGCGACCAACTATGGCTACACCTTC. This translates into CASIQGATNYGYTF.

This clonotype was picked up many times. The chain recombines TRBV12-3 or TRBV12-4 with TRBJ2-2; no firm D call. Between the trimmed V and J ends, which lost 5 bases and 2 bases, there was a span of 18 bases. The CDR3 loop spans 17 amino acids. The CDR3 protein is CASSPDLGRTNTGELFF. As DNA, the CDR3 is TGTGCCAGCAGTCCAGACCTGGGCAGAACCAACACCGGGGAGCTGTTTTTT.

V is TRBV5-1 and J is TRBJ1-6; 8 bases fit TRBD1. Germline assignment: CDR1 SGHRS and CDR2 YFSETQ. CDR3 length equals 14 residues. Germline trimming cut 4 bases from V and 7 bases from J; bases unmatched to any gene: 4. DNA of the CDR3: TGCGCCAGCAGCATCACAGGGGGGAATTCACCCCTCCACTTT. The encoded protein is CASSITGGNSPLHF.

This clonotype has just a few counts. This sequence joins TRBV28 and TRBJ1-5; D gene ambiguous. Germline-derived CDR1 and CDR2 are MDHEN and SYDVKM. Trimming took 8 bases from V and 0 from J, leaving 14 bases between them. This CDR3 contains 15 residues. CDR3 amino acids: CASVAGRYSNQPQHF. For the CDR3, the DNA is TGTGCCAGCGTTGCTGGGAGATATAGCAATCAGCCCCAGCATTTT. Drawing the rest from reference TRBV28 and TRBJ1-5, the complete variable domain is DVKVTQSSRYLVKRTGEKVFLECVQDMDHENMFWYRQDPGLGLRLIYFSYDVKMKEKGDIPEGYSVSREKKERFSLILESASTNQTSMYLCASVAGRYSNQPQHFGDGTRLSIL.

The rearrangement links TRBV18 to TRBJ1-1, with D tentatively TRBD1 (6 bases). V was cut by 2 bases and J by 4 bases, with 11 bases left in between. From germline, CDR1 is KGHSH and CDR2 LQKENI. This CDR3 has 14 residues. The CDR3 sequence: CASSPTQGITEAFF. The CDR3 DNA reads TGTGCCAGCTCACCAACGCAGGGGATCACTGAAGCTTTCTTT.

In the case of this clonotype: Compared with germline, one end of the junction differs, possibly owing to a read error. This chain links TRBV30 with TRBJ1-6; D ambiguous. There are 12 residues in the CDR3. CDR1 GTSNPN and CDR2 SVGIG come from the germline V gene (reference sequence). The CDR3 reads CAWNLGNSPPHF. CDR3 bases: TGTGCCTGGAATCTGGGCAATTCACCCCCCCACTTT.

This clonotype was counted only a few times. The CDR3 bases are TGTGCCAGTTCCCCTAGCAGCTCCTACAATGAGCAGTTCTTC. The encoded protein is CASSPSSSYNEQFF. J is TRBJ2-1 and V is TRBV19, with D perhaps matching TRBD2 (5 bases). The V end was cut by 8 bases, the J end by 0 bases, with 11 bases between. CDR1 is LNHDA and CDR2 is SQIVND in the germline V gene (reference sequence). This CDR3 comprises 14 residues. The entire variable domain, with the rest obtained from reference TRBV19 and TRBJ2-1, is as follows: DGGITQSPKYLFRKEGQNVTLSCEQNLNHDAMYWYRQDPGQGLRLIYYSQIVNDFQKGDIAEGYSVSREKKESFPLTVTSAQKNPTAFYLCASSPSSSYNEQFFGPGTRLTVL.

This clonotype was counted ten times or more. The chain links TRBV6-2 or TRBV6-3 to TRBJ2-1; maybe TRBD2 (7 bases). Germline CDR1 and CDR2: MNHEY and SVGEGT. The ends were cut back, 9 bases at V and 2 bases at J, with 14 bases in the middle. CDR3 length equals 14 residues. CDR3 residues: CASRRGGPYNEQFF. The CDR3 nucleotides are TGTGCCAGTAGAAGGGGGGGGCCCTACAATGAGCAGTTCTTC.

This clonotype was seen repeatedly, ten times or more. This chain links TRBV20-1 with TRBJ1-2; D is undetermined. V gave up 6 bases and J gave up 9 bases, with 23 bases separating them. CDR3 length equals 14 residues. The germline V gene has CDR1 DFQATT and CDR2 SNEGSKA (reference sequence). DNA of the CDR3: TGCAGTGCCACGGGAGACTTCGACCGAGTTCGCTACACCTTC. Translated, it gives CSATGDFDRVRYTF.